This TCR beta chain was captured in a study of cytomegalovirus exposure and HLA in healthy donors. The PCR made use of 60 Vbeta and 13 Jbeta primers. Assay used: immunoSEQ multiplex PCR; TCRdb lists only in-frame clones, some missing. Of 130,000 or so clones listed, roughly 84% were seen once; the top ten hold approximately 3.1%. This clone was seen just once. The CDR3 is made up of 15 amino acids. The J segment lost 1 base and the V segment lost 5 bases, leaving 8 bases of the junction unmatched. Germline CDR1 MGHRA, CDR2 YSYEKL. The source material was PBMCs. The chain has TRBV4-1 and TRBJ2-7, with 7 bases identical to TRBD1. The TCR sequence derives from a woman younger than 30 in good health and CMV-seropositive. The CDR3 region is CASSYSLQGSYEQYF. The CDR3 DNA reads TGCGCCAGCAGCTATTCTTTACAGGGGTCCTACGAGCAGTACTTC.